The rows below give T cell receptor beta chains drawn from one sample of a study of preoperative IRX-2 immunotherapy in early breast cancer. The protocol was immunoSEQ multiplex PCR, while the TCRdb copy is restricted to in-frame clones and leaves out a portion. The sample contains some 42,000 clones, 82% of which appear only once. The sequencing here drew on lymph node tissue, taken after IRX-2 immunotherapy. These receptors were collected from a human donor with breast cancer. CDR3s include the opening cysteine and the closing phenylalanine or tryptophan. The D gene is left open where the match is weak. Some rows mark clone size as missing; the rest say once, few, many or name a class of expanded clone.

CDR3 DNA: TGCGCCAGCAGCGGAAACAGGGGTGGCGGGGACACTGAAGCTTTCTTT
CDR3 protein: CASSGNRGGGDTEAFF
D gene: TRBD1
V gene: TRBV5-1
clone size: NA
J gene: TRBJ1-1

CDR3 DNA: TGTGCCAGCAGTGAACTGGGGGCGAATTCACCCCTCCACTTT
CDR3 protein: CASSELGANSPLHF
D gene: NA
V gene: TRBV9
clone size: NA
J gene: TRBJ1-6

CDR3 DNA: TGTGCCAGCAGCTTCGGGTACAGGGCCGGAGATACGCAGTATTTT
CDR3 protein: CASSFGYRAGDTQYF
D gene: NA
V gene: TRBV11-3
clone size: NA
J gene: TRBJ2-3

CDR3 DNA: TGTGCCAGCAGCGCGAGCAGGGCAAATAATTCACCCCTCCACTTT
CDR3 protein: CASSASRANNSPLHF
D gene: NA
V gene: TRBV11-3
clone size: medium-sized
J gene: TRBJ1-6

CDR3 DNA: TGTGCCAGCGAGCACAGGGGGCTCTTGGATCGGAATTCACCCCTCCACTTT
CDR3 protein: CASEHRGLLDRNSPLHF
D gene: TRBD1
V gene: TRBV6-8
clone size: NA
J gene: TRBJ1-6

CDR3 DNA: TGTGCCAGCAGTGATCATCAGCTTCCCTATGGCTACACCTTC
CDR3 protein: CASSDHQLPYGYTF
D gene: NA
V gene: TRBV25-1
clone size: NA
J gene: TRBJ1-2

CDR3 DNA: TGTGCCAGTAACGCCGCCAGGGGGCTTGGCTACACCTTC
CDR3 protein: CASNAARGLGYTF
D gene: TRBD1
V gene: TRBV19
clone size: NA
J gene: TRBJ1-2

CDR3 DNA: TGTGCCAGCAGCTACTCCCGGGGGAACTATGGCTACACCTTC
CDR3 protein: CASSYSRGNYGYTF
D gene: NA
V gene: TRBV7-6
clone size: NA
J gene: TRBJ1-2

CDR3 DNA: TGTGCCATCAGTGGGACAGGACGCACAGATACGCAGTATTTT
CDR3 protein: CAISGTGRTDTQYF
D gene: TRBD1
V gene: TRBV6-8
clone size: NA
J gene: TRBJ2-3

CDR3 DNA: TGTGCCAGCAGTGAAGGGGACCCCCGGCAAGAAAAACTGTTTTTT
CDR3 protein: CASSEGDPRQEKLFF
D gene: NA
V gene: TRBV25-1
clone size: NA
J gene: TRBJ1-4

CDR3 DNA: TGTGCCAGCAGTTTTCGGCTCCCAACTAATGAAAAACTGTTTTTT
CDR3 protein: CASSFRLPTNEKLFF
D gene: NA
V gene: TRBV28
clone size: NA
J gene: TRBJ1-4

CDR3 DNA: TGTGCCAGCAGTTACGGGAAGCGGACAGACTCTGGAAACACCATATATTTT
CDR3 protein: CASSYGKRTDSGNTIYF
D gene: NA
V gene: TRBV6-8
clone size: NA
J gene: TRBJ1-3

CDR3 DNA: TGTGCCAGCATTGGGGGGGCAGCTGAAGCTTTCTTT
CDR3 protein: CASIGGAAEAFF
D gene: NA
V gene: TRBV6-8
clone size: NA
J gene: TRBJ1-1

CDR3 DNA: TGTGCCAGCAGTTTAATTTCACAGGAAAGCTCCTACAATGAGCAGTTCTTC
CDR3 protein: CASSLISQESSYNEQFF
D gene: NA
V gene: TRBV6-8
clone size: NA
J gene: TRBJ2-1

CDR3 DNA: TGTGCCAGCAGCTTAAGTCCGGGGGATAATTCACCCCTCCACTTT
CDR3 protein: CASSLSPGDNSPLHF
D gene: NA
V gene: TRBV11-3
clone size: NA
J gene: TRBJ1-6

CDR3 DNA: TGTGCCAGCAGTTACTCGATGAGGGGTTCTGGCTACACCTTC
CDR3 protein: CASSYSMRGSGYTF
D gene: NA
V gene: TRBV6-8
clone size: NA
J gene: TRBJ1-2

CDR3 DNA: TGCGCCAGCAGCTTGGCCCCTACTAGCGGGGGGATGGAGACCCAGTACTTC
CDR3 protein: CASSLAPTSGGMETQYF
D gene: TRBD2
V gene: TRBV5-1
clone size: once
J gene: TRBJ2-5

CDR3 DNA: TGTGCCAGCAGCTTAGTTGGCCTATCTAATGAAAAACTGTTTTTT
CDR3 protein: CASSLVGLSNEKLFF
D gene: NA
V gene: TRBV11-3
clone size: NA
J gene: TRBJ1-4

CDR3 DNA: TGCGCCAGCAGGGGGACCAGGACAACTAATGAAAAACTGTTTTTT
CDR3 protein: CASRGTRTTNEKLFF
D gene: NA
V gene: TRBV10-1
clone size: NA
J gene: TRBJ1-4

CDR3 DNA: TGCGCCAGCTGGAGCTCCTATAATTCACCCCTCCACTTT
CDR3 protein: CASWSSYNSPLHF
D gene: NA
V gene: TRBV10-2
clone size: once
J gene: TRBJ1-6

CDR3 DNA: TGTGCCAGCACCCTGGGGGACAGCCCAACCTTTCTAAATCAGCCCCAGCATTTT
CDR3 protein: CASTLGDSPTFLNQPQHF
D gene: TRBD1
V gene: TRBV27
clone size: NA
J gene: TRBJ1-5

CDR3 DNA: TGTGCCAGCAGTTACTCAGCTAAAGGGGGCTCCTACAATGAGCAGTTCTTC
CDR3 protein: CASSYSAKGGSYNEQFF
D gene: NA
V gene: TRBV6-8
clone size: NA
J gene: TRBJ2-1

CDR3 DNA: TGTGCCAGCACCTCATTCAGGGGGACTGTTTCGAATTCACCCCTCCACTTT
CDR3 protein: CASTSFRGTVSNSPLHF
D gene: TRBD1
V gene: TRBV28
clone size: NA
J gene: TRBJ1-6

CDR3 DNA: TGCGCCAGCAGCTACAACAGGGAGCGGTCAGGCGAGCAGTACTTC
CDR3 protein: CASSYNRERSGEQYF
D gene: NA
V gene: TRBV5-1
clone size: NA
J gene: TRBJ2-7

CDR3 DNA: TGTGCCAGCAGTTCCAGGGACGTACACTACAATGAGCAGTTCTTC
CDR3 protein: CASSSRDVHYNEQFF
D gene: NA
V gene: TRBV6-8
clone size: NA
J gene: TRBJ2-1

CDR3 DNA: TGCGCCAGCAGCCAAGTGCTGGGGGGGCCGACTAACTATGGCTACACCTTC
CDR3 protein: CASSQVLGGPTNYGYTF
D gene: NA
V gene: TRBV1
clone size: few
J gene: TRBJ1-2

CDR3 DNA: TGTGCCAGCAGTTACTCACGGCGACAGGGGAAGGGTGGCTACACCTTC
CDR3 protein: CASSYSRRQGKGGYTF
D gene: TRBD1
V gene: TRBV6-8
clone size: NA
J gene: TRBJ1-2

CDR3 DNA: TGTGCCAGCAGTTACACGGGGAGGGTTAGCTATGGCTACACCTTC
CDR3 protein: CASSYTGRVSYGYTF
D gene: NA
V gene: TRBV6-8
clone size: NA
J gene: TRBJ1-2

CDR3 DNA: TGTGCCAGCAGCTTCCGGGACTTTGCAACTAATGAAAAATTGTTTTTT
CDR3 protein: CASSFRDFATNEKLFF
D gene: NA
V gene: TRBV11-3
clone size: NA
J gene: TRBJ1-4

CDR3 DNA: TGTGCCAGCAGCTTAAGATCAGGGGGGGGAGAGACCCAGTACTTC
CDR3 protein: CASSLRSGGGETQYF
D gene: NA
V gene: TRBV11-3
clone size: NA
J gene: TRBJ2-5

CDR3 DNA: TGTGCCAGCTCACGATTTCAGGGGGATGAAGAGACCCAGTACTTC
CDR3 protein: CASSRFQGDEETQYF
D gene: TRBD1
V gene: TRBV18
clone size: once
J gene: TRBJ2-5

CDR3 DNA: TGTGCCAGCATGATGTACCCGGGACGGATGAACACTGAAGCTTTCTTT
CDR3 protein: CASMMYPGRMNTEAFF
D gene: NA
V gene: TRBV6-8
clone size: NA
J gene: TRBJ1-1

CDR3 DNA: TGTGCCAGTAGACAGGACGGGCCTCATGGCTACACCTTC
CDR3 protein: CASRQDGPHGYTF
D gene: NA
V gene: TRBV25-1
clone size: NA
J gene: TRBJ1-2

CDR3 DNA: TGTGCCATCAGTGAGTCAAGGGGCGAGCAGTACTTC
CDR3 protein: CAISESRGEQYF
D gene: NA
V gene: TRBV10-3
clone size: once
J gene: TRBJ2-7

CDR3 DNA: TGTGCCAGCAGCCCCAGTGGGGTTATCTACGAGCAGTACTTC
CDR3 protein: CASSPSGVIYEQYF
D gene: NA
V gene: TRBV11-3
clone size: few
J gene: TRBJ2-7

CDR3 DNA: TGTGCCAGCAGCCCTGGGACGGTCAGCAATCAGCCCCAGCATTTT
CDR3 protein: CASSPGTVSNQPQHF
D gene: NA
V gene: TRBV11-3
clone size: NA
J gene: TRBJ1-5

CDR3 DNA: TGTGCCAGCAGTGAAGGACAGGGGGGTTTTTACGAGCAGTACTTC
CDR3 protein: CASSEGQGGFYEQYF
D gene: TRBD1
V gene: TRBV9
clone size: NA
J gene: TRBJ2-7